This paragraph reports one T cell receptor beta chain. A sample-barcoded 5' primer and a J-beta primer mix were used in a second PCR of about 7 to 12 cycles. CDR3-containing paired-end reads numbering at least 2.5 million came from each sample. TCRdb ran MiXCR on the 5' RACE reads and lists one entry per CDR3 protein. The sample gives about 800,000 distinct CDR3 sequences, 20% to 30% of which show up once; approximately 4% is in the top ten. The sample belongs to a study of blood T cells in healthy people across ages. The donors, all healthy, were Caucasians living in Russia, aged about 6 to 95. Each sample used at least 6 million PBMCs. This sample was shared with a second study, whose subject was T cells of mothers and their children. From that report: Thymic selection molds TCR recombination output in much the same way for related pairs as for unrelated pairs.

The source material was blood. The source is a boy younger than 18 in good health.

CDR3 coding DNA: TGCAGCGTTGCGGGACAGAAATATGGCTACACCTTC. This gives the protein CSVAGQKYGYTF. The rearrangement links TRBV29-1 to TRBJ1-2; TRBD1 aligns across 7 bases. J lost 5 bases, V lost 4 bases, and 4 bases had no gene match. The germline gives CDR1 SQVTM, CDR2 ANQGSEA. This CDR3 comprises 12 residues.